This T cell receptor (beta chain) was captured in a study of radiotherapy plus CTLA-4 blockade in lung cancer. Findings and limits, study-wide: Tumor-origin TCR clones grew in blood after radiotherapy plus ipilimumab.

TCRdb's table, derived via immunoSEQ multiplex PCR, lists solely in-frame clones and lacks some. The sample has around 120,000 clones, 78% seen once. Germline CDR1 and CDR2: MNHEY and SMNVEV (reference sequence). V was clipped by 6 bases and J by 4 bases; unmatched bases: 3. The CDR3 loop spans 14 amino acids. Comments on this clone: Antigen specificity is unknown. The sample has other DNA sequences that encode this CDR3 too.

The V gene is TRBV27, the J gene TRBJ2-5, with 12 bases fitting TRBD2. Sequencing used peripheral blood, obtained from a patient treated with radiotherapy plus ipilimumab. This TCR was sampled from a human donor with non-small cell lung cancer who had a partial response to radiotherapy plus ipilimumab. CDR3 nucleotides: TGTGCCAGCAGAGCTAGCGGGAGGGGAGAGACCCAGTACTTC. As protein: CASRASGRGETQYF.